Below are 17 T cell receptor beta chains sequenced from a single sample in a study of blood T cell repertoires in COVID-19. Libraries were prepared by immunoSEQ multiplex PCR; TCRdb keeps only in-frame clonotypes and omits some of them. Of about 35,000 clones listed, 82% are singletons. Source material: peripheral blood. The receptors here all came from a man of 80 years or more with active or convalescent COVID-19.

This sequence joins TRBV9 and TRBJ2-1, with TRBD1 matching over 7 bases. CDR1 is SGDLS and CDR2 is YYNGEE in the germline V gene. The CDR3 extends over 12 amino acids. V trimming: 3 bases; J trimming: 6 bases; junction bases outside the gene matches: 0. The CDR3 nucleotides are TGTGCCAGCAGCGGGACAGGCAATGAGCAGTTCTTC. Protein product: CASSGTGNEQFF.

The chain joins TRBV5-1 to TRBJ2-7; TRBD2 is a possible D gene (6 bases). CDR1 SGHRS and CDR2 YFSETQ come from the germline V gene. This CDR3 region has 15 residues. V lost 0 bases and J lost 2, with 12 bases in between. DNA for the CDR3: TGCGCCAGCAGCTTGGCCGGAGGGTGGGCCTACGAGCAGTACTTC. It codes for CASSLAGGWAYEQYF.

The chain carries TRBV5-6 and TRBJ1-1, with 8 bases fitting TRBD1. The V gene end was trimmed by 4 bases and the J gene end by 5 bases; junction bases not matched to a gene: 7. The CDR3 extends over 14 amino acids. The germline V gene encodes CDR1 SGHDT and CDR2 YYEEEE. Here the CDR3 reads CASSRTGGFTEAFF. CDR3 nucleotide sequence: TGTGCCAGCAGCCGTACAGGGGGATTTACTGAAGCTTTCTTT.

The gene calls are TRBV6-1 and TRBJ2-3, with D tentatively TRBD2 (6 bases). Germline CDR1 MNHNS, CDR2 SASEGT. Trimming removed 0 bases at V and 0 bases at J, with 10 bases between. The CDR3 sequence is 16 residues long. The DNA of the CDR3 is TGTGCCAGCAGTGAAGCTAGCGGAACTAGCACAGATACGCAGTATTTT. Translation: CASSEASGTSTDTQYF.

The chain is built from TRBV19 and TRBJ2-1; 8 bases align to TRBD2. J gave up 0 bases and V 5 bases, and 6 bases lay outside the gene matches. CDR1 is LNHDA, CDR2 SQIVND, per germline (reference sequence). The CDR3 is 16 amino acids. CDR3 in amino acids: CASSPGGGASYNEQFF. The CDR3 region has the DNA TGTGCCAGTAGTCCCGGGGGGGGAGCCTCCTACAATGAGCAGTTCTTC. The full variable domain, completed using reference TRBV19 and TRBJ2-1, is DGGITQSPKYLFRKEGQNVTLSCEQNLNHDAMYWYRQDPGQGLRLIYYSQIVNDFQKGDIAEGYSVSREKKESFPLTVTSAQKNPTAFYLCASSPGGGASYNEQFFGPGTRLTVL.

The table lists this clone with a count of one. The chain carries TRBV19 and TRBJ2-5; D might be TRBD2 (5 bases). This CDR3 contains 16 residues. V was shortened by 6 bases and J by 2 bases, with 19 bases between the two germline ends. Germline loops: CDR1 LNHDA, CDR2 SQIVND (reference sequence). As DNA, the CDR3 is TGTGCCAGTAGACCCAGACGGGGTTTAACTCAAGAGACCCAGTACTTC. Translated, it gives CASRPRRGLTQETQYF.

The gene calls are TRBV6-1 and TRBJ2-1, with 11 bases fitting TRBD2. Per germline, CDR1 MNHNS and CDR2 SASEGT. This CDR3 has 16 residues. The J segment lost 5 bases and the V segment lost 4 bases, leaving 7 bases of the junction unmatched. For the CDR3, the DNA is TGTGCCAGCAGTGGTACACTAGCGGGAGCCAACAATGAGCAGTTCTTC. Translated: CASSGTLAGANNEQFF.

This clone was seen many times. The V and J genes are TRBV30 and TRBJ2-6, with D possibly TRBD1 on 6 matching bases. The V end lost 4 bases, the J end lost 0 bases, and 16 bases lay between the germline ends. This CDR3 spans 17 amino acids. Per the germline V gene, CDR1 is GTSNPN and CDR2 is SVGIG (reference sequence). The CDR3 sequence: CAWTGRGLDSGANVLTF. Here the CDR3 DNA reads TGTGCCTGGACAGGCAGGGGCCTAGACTCTGGGGCCAACGTCCTGACTTTC.

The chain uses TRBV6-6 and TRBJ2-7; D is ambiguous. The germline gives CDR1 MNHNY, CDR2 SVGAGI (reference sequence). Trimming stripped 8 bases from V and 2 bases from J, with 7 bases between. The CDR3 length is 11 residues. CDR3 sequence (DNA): TGTGCCAGCCAGGCCACCTACGAGCAGTACTTC. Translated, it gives CASQATYEQYF.

CDR3: CASSPASSYNEQFF. CDR3 nucleotides: TGTGCCAGCAGCCCAGCGAGCTCCTACAATGAGCAGTTCTTC. The rearrangement uses TRBV27 and TRBJ2-1; D remains ambiguous. Per germline, CDR1 MNHEY and CDR2 SMNVEV (reference sequence). Trimming removed 6 bases at V and 0 bases at J, with 9 bases between. The CDR3 sequence is 14 residues long.

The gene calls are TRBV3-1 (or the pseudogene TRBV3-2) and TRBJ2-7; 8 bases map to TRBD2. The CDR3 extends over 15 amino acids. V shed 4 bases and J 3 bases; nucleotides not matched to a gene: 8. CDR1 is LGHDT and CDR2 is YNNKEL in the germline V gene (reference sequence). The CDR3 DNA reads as TGTGCCAGCAGCCCCGCCGCCAGCGGGGGCTACGAGCAGTACTTC. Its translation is CASSPAASGGYEQYF.

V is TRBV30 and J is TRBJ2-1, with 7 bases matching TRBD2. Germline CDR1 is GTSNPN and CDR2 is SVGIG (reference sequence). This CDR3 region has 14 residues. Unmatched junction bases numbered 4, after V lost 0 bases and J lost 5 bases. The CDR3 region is CAWSVDLADNEQFF. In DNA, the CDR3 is TGTGCCTGGAGTGTAGATCTAGCGGACAATGAGCAGTTCTTC.

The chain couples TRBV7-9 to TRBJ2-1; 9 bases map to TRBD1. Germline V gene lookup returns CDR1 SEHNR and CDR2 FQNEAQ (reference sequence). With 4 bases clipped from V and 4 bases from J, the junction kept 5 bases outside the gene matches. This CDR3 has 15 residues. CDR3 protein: CASSSPDRGYNEQFF. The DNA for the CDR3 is TGTGCCAGCAGCTCTCCGGACAGGGGTTACAATGAGCAGTTCTTC.

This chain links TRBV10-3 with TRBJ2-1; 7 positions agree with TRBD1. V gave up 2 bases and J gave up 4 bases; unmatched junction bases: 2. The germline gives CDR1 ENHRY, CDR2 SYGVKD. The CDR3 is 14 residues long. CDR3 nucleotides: TGTGCCATCAGTGAGAGGGGGCAGTACAATGAGCAGTTCTTC. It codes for CAISERGQYNEQFF.

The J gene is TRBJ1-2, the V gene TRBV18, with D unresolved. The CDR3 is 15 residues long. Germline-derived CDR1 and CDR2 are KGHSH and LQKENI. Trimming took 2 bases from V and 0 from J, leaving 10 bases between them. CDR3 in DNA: TGTGCCAGCTCACCAATTCTCGGGGCTAACTATGGCTACACCTTC. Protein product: CASSPILGANYGYTF.

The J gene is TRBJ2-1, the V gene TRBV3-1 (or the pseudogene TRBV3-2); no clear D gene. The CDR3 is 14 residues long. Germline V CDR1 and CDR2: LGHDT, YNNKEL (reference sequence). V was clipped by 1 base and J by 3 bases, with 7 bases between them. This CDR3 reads CASSQVSLYNEQFF. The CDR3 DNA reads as TGTGCCAGCAGCCAAGTAAGCCTCTACAATGAGCAGTTCTTC.

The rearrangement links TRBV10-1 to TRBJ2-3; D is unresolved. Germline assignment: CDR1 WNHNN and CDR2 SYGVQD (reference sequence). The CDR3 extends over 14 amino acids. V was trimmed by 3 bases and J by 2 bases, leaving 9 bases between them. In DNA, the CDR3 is TGCGCCAGCAGTGACAGACTGCACACAGATACGCAGTATTTT. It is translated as CASSDRLHTDTQYF.